The TCR beta chain under discussion was sequenced for a study of identifying expanded T cells in peripheral blood. Broader study findings: Variance in clone template counts between approximately 2-week samples significantly increased with total template count across all healthy donors.

Healthy donors had no documented immune events, such as infections, while sampled. About this clone itself: As yet, its antigen is unknown.

The data were produced by immunoSEQ multiplex PCR, yet TCRdb's version contains in-frame clones alone and is incomplete. The profile shows more than 50,000 clones, under 85% of them singletons. The CDR3 spans 15 residues. Trimming pared 2 bases from V and 1 base from J, leaving 9 bases between. Germline V gene data show CDR1 as MNHNS and CDR2 as SASEGT. This sequence joins TRBV6-1 and TRBJ1-5; the D is unclear. Sequencing was carried out using blood. The source of this sequence is a person between 18 and 75 years old in good health. The CDR3 spells CASSESPASNQPQHF. DNA for the CDR3: TGTGCCAGCAGTGAATCCCCAGCGAGCAATCAGCCCCAGCATTTT.